This T cell receptor beta chain was sequenced during a study of T cell repertoires in cytomegalovirus infection. On the study more broadly: Signatures in public TCR beta sequences pointed to both CMV infection and matching HLA type. Study-level points and caveats: HLA-C-restricted CMV clonotypes gave the most frequent clonotype in two of eight donors.

The germline V gene encodes CDR1 DFQATT and CDR2 SNEGSKA (reference sequence). The CDR3 extends over 14 amino acids. About this clonotype itself: The antigen remains unidentified. One end of the junction fails to match germline, which may point to a read error.

TCRdb redid the calling of the reads with MiXCR, one entry per CDR3 protein. The data contain about 230,000 distinct CDR3 sequences, approximately 7% of them singletons. The sequencing input was PBMCs. This clonotype originated in a human donor in good health (CMV status not recorded). Some clones in this sample may be carry-over from other donors' samples. This chain joins TRBV20-1 and TRBJ2-7, with D uncertain. The CDR3 sequence: CSAGDGSRNYEQYF. CDR3 in DNA: TGCAGTGCTGGAGACGGATCGCGTAACTACGAGCAGTACTTC.